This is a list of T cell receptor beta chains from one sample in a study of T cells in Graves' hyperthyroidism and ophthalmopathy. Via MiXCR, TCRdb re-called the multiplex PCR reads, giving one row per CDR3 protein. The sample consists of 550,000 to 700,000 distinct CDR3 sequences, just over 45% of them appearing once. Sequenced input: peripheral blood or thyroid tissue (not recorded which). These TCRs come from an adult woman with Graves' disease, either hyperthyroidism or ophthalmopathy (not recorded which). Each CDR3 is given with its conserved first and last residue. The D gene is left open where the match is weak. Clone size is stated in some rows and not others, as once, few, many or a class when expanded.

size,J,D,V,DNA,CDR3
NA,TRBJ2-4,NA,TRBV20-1,TGCAGTGCTAGAGAAGACATTCAGTACTTC,CSAREDIQYF
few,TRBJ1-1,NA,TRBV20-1,TGCAGTGCTGTCAGGGGTAAGGGAAACACTGAAGCTTTCTTT,CSAVRGKGNTEAFF
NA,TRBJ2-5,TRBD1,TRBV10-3,TGTGCCACTAAGGGACAGGGGCTTTTCACCGGGGAGACCCAGTACTTC,CATKGQGLFTGETQYF
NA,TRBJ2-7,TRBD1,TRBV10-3,TGTGCCATCACCCTGGGTGGGGGACAGGTCACCTACGAGCAGTACTTC,CAITLGGGQVTYEQYF
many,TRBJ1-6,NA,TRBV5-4,TGTGCCAGCAGCACCGGACGGGGGAATTCACCCCTCCACTTT,CASSTGRGNSPLHF
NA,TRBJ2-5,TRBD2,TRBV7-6,TGTGCCAGCAGCTTAGCGCGGGGGTTATCAGAGACCCAGTACTTC,CASSLARGLSETQYF
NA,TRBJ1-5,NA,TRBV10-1,TGCGCCACCTATTCCCGGCCCCAGCATTTT,CATYSRPQHF
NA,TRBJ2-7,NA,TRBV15,TGTGCCAGCAACAACGAGATGCAGGGTTCCCACGAGCAGTACTTC,CASNNEMQGSHEQYF
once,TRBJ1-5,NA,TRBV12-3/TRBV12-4,TGTGCCAGCAGTTTAGGGGGGAATCAGCTCCAGCATTTT,CASSLGGNQLQHF
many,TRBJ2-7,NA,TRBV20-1,TGCAGTGCTAGAGATTTCGGCGGTCCTACCTACGAGCAGTACTTC,CSARDFGGPTYEQYF
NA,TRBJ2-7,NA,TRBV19,TGTGCCAGTAGCGAGGGCTTGGTGAGGGAGCAGTACTTC,CASSEGLVREQYF
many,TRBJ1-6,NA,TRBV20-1,TGCAGTGCTCCCCTCTCCGGGTCACCCCTCCACTTT,CSAPLSGSPLHF
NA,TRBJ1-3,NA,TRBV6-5,TGTGCCACGACAGTCTCTGGAAACACCATATATTTT,CATTVSGNTIYF
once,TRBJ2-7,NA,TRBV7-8,TGTGCCAGCAGACCGAGGGGGTCAGGGGCCTACGAGCAGTACTTC,CASRPRGSGAYEQYF
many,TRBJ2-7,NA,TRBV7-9,TGTGCCAGCAGCTTAGCGCCTAGAGGCGGCTACGAGCAGTACTTC,CASSLAPRGGYEQYF
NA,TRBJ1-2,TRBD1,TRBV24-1,TGTGCCAGCCGGACAGGCGACACCTTC,CASRTGDTF
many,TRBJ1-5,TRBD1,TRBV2,TGTGCCAGCAGAAAACAGGGGGATCAGCCCCAGCATTTT,CASRKQGDQPQHF
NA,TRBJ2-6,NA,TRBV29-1,TGCAGCGTTTCCCCGACAGCCCTCTCTGGGGCCAACGTCCTGACTTTC,CSVSPTALSGANVLTF
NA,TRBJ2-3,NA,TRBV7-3,TGTGCCAGCAGCCCGACCAATAAGCCAGATACGCAGTATTTT,CASSPTNKPDTQYF
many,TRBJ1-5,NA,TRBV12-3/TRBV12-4,TGTGCCAGCACCAAAGGGATGAGGAACCAGCCCCAGCATTTT,CASTKGMRNQPQHF
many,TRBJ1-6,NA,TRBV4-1,TGCGCCAGCAGTCCCCTCCCGGGGGCGATCCAGTCACCCCTCCACTTT,CASSPLPGAIQSPLHF
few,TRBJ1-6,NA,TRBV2,TGTGCCAGCAGTGAAGGATTTCAGAACTCCTATAATTCACCCCTCCACTTT,CASSEGFQNSYNSPLHF
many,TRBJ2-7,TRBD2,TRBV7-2,TGTGCCAGCAGCTTAGGTAGCGGGATGTACGAGCAGTACTTC,CASSLGSGMYEQYF
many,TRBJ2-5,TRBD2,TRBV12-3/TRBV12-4,TGTGCCAGCAGTTTGGGGACTAGCGGGAGTTTGCGGGAGACCCAGTACTTC,CASSLGTSGSLRETQYF
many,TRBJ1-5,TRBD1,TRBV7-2,TGTGCCAGCAGCTCAACCGGGACAGGGCTCGGGGCCCAGCATTTT,CASSSTGTGLGAQHF
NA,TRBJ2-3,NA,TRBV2,TGTGCCAGCAGTGACTGGGATACGCAGTATTTT,CASSDWDTQYF
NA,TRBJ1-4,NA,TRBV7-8,TGTGCCAGCAGCTTAGGAGGAGGGCCTGAAAAACTGTTTTTT,CASSLGGGPEKLFF
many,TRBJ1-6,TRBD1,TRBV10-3,TGTGCCTCAACCAGGGGGTTGGATTATAATTCACCCCTCCACTTT,CASTRGLDYNSPLHF
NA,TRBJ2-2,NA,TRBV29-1,TGCAGCGTTGGACAGTCTAACACCGGGGAGCTGTTTTTT,CSVGQSNTGELFF
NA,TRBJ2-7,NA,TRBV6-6,TGTGCCAGCAGTTCCCGGGAGTACGAGCAGTACTTC,CASSSREYEQYF